This T cell receptor beta chain originates from a study of identical twins (dated by TCRdb to about 2016). With respect to the entire study: The study deep-sequenced TCR alpha and beta repertoires from monozygotic twins, unrelated adults of various ages and cord blood to test whether fetal clonotypes persist. To rule out contamination, replicate twin experiments were performed at different times with different library preparation protocols. Points the paper makes about the study in general: Because the same donors could not be followed over many years, the conclusions depended on cross-sectional statistical analysis. Invariant T cells such as MAIT and iNKT could partly confound zero-insertion analyses, though diverse VJ usage argued against this for most clonotypes. Recombination models systematically underestimated out-of-frame TCR alpha sharing in monozygotic twins but agreed with sharing between unrelated individuals. A weaker excess of twin sharing was found in beta out-of-frame sequences because the signal-to-noise ratio was lowered by fewer shared sequences. Compared with coincidental sharing between unrelated individuals, an excess of low generation-probability sequences was observed among out-of-frame TCR alpha sequences shared between twins. Fewer insertions were carried by abundant cord blood beta clonotypes, a similar but weaker trend appeared in young adult naive repertoires, and no such trend appeared in memory repertoires.

Every donor was a healthy Caucasian. The twin cohort comprised three pairs of female monozygotic twins, all aged roughly 18 to 29 years. Positive isolation kits from Invitrogen were used to isolate CD4+ and CD8+ T cell populations. This clonotype was seen a handful of times. Its target antigen remains unknown. Base qualities are not recorded, but no much larger clone differs from it by a single base. Receptors were amplified or captured by 5' RACE. Sequencing used an Illumina HiSeq 2000. Template switching introduced a universal primer binding site; the final cDNA contained a unique molecular identifier, enabling accurate counting of TCR cDNA molecules. First-strand cDNA for TCR alpha and beta chains was synthesized from specific primers in the conserved constant-segment region. To control for contamination, every cDNA library carried two barcodes: a SMART-Mk sample barcode plus Illumina barcodes. TruSeq adapter sequences and Illumina sample barcodes were added in two successive PCR steps. Sequencing of the TCR alpha and beta cDNA libraries was done on the Illumina HiSeq platform using custom primers. In the source study's methods: Raw reads were processed with MiGEC to extract unique molecular identifiers, and MiXCR was used to determine CDR3 positions. For each individual, recombination models were inferred using an EM algorithm with the repgenHMM and IGoR tools. Shared clonotype analysis was performed with the tcR package in R, normalizing sharing by the product of cloneset sizes. To study raw recombination free of thymic and clonal selection effects, out-of-frame nonproductive sequences were analyzed. The public reads were reprocessed in TCRdb via fastp at Q25 and MiXCR, keeping in-frame beta chains. All rows with the same CDR3 protein become a single entry with the most common DNA and genes. It is TCRdb's table, rather than the study itself, that gives the V and J calls and clone size. Within this sample are 400,000 to 550,000 distinct CDR3 sequences, with less than 25% of them counted one time only. The ten biggest clones cover approximately 2.9% of the sample.

These data were also filed under a second study, of T cells expressing NK-cell markers. As that second study puts it: Three sorted T-cell subsets (CD3+CD56+NKG2C+, CD3+CD56+NKG2C- and CD3+CD56-NKG2C+) from seven to nine donors had their TCR beta-chain repertoires profiled. Among the eight sequenced donors, seven were HCMV-seropositive and one was HCMV-seronegative. To restrict sorting to alphabetaTCR-expressing T cells, an anti-gammadeltaTCR antibody was added in several experiments. In more than five donors, the dominant CD3+CD56+NKG2C+ clonotypes were found to rank among the top 10 CD8+ clonotypes and to make up about 1.0-7.5% of CD8+ T cells. Those dominant clonotypes were again the most abundant among CD3+CD56-NKG2C+ cells in a handful of donors, at about 25-60.1%. Whether the expanded NKG2C-expressing T cell clones were specific for HCMV antigens was left unclear. All eight donors whose samples were sequenced were randomly selected healthy volunteers, three of them men and five women. HCMV-specific IgG was detected in serum with a commercial ELISA kit to determine HCMV serostatus. Reads were demultiplexed and grouped by UMI with MIGEC, and clonotypes were assembled and quantified with MiTCR. To exclude erroneous sequences, only TCR cDNA sequences supported by at least two reads were retained. The tcR package was used for downstream repertoire analysis, with clonotypes matched between fractions based on CDR3 nucleotide sequence plus V segment. VDJmatch was used to annotate antigen specificity against VDJdb, with one amino acid substitution in CDR3 allowed.

What was sequenced was CD4+ T cells sorted from blood. The TCR comes from a young woman in good health.

The CDR3 protein sequence reads: CASSLVVGSYEQYF. The DNA is TGCGCCAGCAGCTTGGTAGTCGGTTCCTACGAGCAGTACTTC. Rearrangement joined TRBV5-1 to TRBJ2-7; no D gene can be assigned with confidence. CDR3 length: 14 amino acids, cysteine to phenylalanine. Only the CDR3 DNA stays, 42 bases, in frame from base 1. The germline ends are 8 bases apart after V is trimmed by 0 bases and J by 1 base. For CDR1 and CDR2, the germline V gene lists SGHRS and YFSETQ.